These T cell receptor beta chains were read from a single sample in a study of blood T cell repertoires in COVID-19. Assay: immunoSEQ multiplex PCR; the TCRdb copy retains only in-frame clones and omits some. Here the sample spans around 250,000 clones, over 75% being singletons. Source material: PBMCs or T cells enriched from blood (not recorded which). The receptors here all came from a man aged 18-30 years who had recovered from COVID-19. The CDR3 runs from the conserved cysteine through the conserved F or W. A D gene is named only where the DNA matches it firmly. Expanded clones get a size class; other rows say once, few or many, or leave the size out.

CDR3,DNA,D,V,length,size,J
CASSTAGVAGYTF,TGTGCCAGCAGTACCGCAGGGGTAGCGGGCTACACCTTC,NA,TRBV27,13,NA,TRBJ1-2
CASSVGTYYEQYF,TGTGCCAGCAGCGTAGGGACTTACTACGAGCAGTACTTC,NA,TRBV11-2,13,NA,TRBJ2-7
CASRLGGAGNQPQHF,TGTGCCAGCAGACTGGGGGGGGCAGGGAATCAGCCCCAGCATTTT,NA,TRBV5-6,15,NA,TRBJ1-5
CASSHFTSGDYNEQFF,TGTGCCAGCAGCCATTTTACTAGCGGAGACTACAATGAGCAGTTCTTC,TRBD2,TRBV3-1/TRBV3-2,16,few,TRBJ2-1
CASSRQGATGELFF,TGTGCCAGCAGCCGCCAGGGGGCCACCGGGGAGCTGTTTTTT,TRBD1,TRBV3-1/TRBV3-2,14,NA,TRBJ2-2
CASDTTRGALKYYYGYTF,TGTGCCAGCGATACCACCCGGGGGGCGCTTAAGTATTACTATGGCTACACCTTC,NA,TRBV2,18,NA,TRBJ1-2
CASSPPGIYKHEQFF,TGTGCCAGCAGCCCCCCGGGGATCTACAAGCATGAGCAGTTCTTC,NA,TRBV7-2,15,NA,TRBJ2-1
CASSDLAINQPQHF,TGCGCCAGCAGTGACCTGGCCATCAATCAGCCCCAGCATTTT,NA,TRBV10-2,14,NA,TRBJ1-5
CASSRGQGRETQYF,TGTGCCAGCAGCCGGGGACAGGGGAGGGAGACCCAGTACTTC,TRBD1,TRBV11-2,14,NA,TRBJ2-5
CASSLGQGEDYEQYF,TGTGCCAGCAGCTTAGGACAGGGTGAAGACTACGAGCAGTACTTC,TRBD1,TRBV7-9,15,few,TRBJ2-7
CASSPRGTGTVEQYF,TGTGCCAGCAGCCCTCGGGGGACAGGGACGGTCGAGCAGTACTTC,TRBD1,TRBV7-9,15,NA,TRBJ2-7
CASSLDGTGDYGYTF,TGTGCCAGCTCACTCGACGGGACAGGGGACTATGGCTACACCTTC,TRBD1,TRBV18,15,NA,TRBJ1-2
CATSRGGDRGQPQHF,TGTGCCACCAGCAGAGGGGGGGACAGAGGCCAGCCCCAGCATTTT,TRBD1,TRBV15,15,NA,TRBJ1-5
CAWSPGHWVSKNIQYF,TGTGCCTGGAGTCCGGGACACTGGGTTTCCAAAAACATTCAGTACTTC,NA,TRBV30,16,NA,TRBJ2-4
CASSVTGTFSGNTIYF,TGTGCCAGCAGCGTGACAGGGACTTTCTCTGGAAACACCATATATTTT,TRBD1,TRBV7-8,16,NA,TRBJ1-3
CASSLNRGIGYTF,TGTGCCAGCAGTTTGAACAGGGGGATTGGCTACACCTTC,TRBD1,TRBV28,13,NA,TRBJ1-2
CASTGRALPSGNTIYF,TGTGCCAGTACCGGGAGGGCTTTGCCTTCTGGAAACACCATATATTTT,NA,TRBV19,16,NA,TRBJ1-3
CASSLRGAKNTEAFF,TGTGCCAGCAGCCTGCGGGGGGCCAAGAACACTGAAGCTTTCTTT,NA,TRBV3-1/TRBV3-2,15,once,TRBJ1-1
CASRPPGQDNVLTF,TGTGCCAGCCGACCCCCCGGACAGGACAACGTCCTGACTTTC,TRBD1,TRBV18,14,NA,TRBJ2-6
CASSDGGGSTTGYTF,TGTGCCAGCAGTGACGGGGGAGGGAGCACCACTGGCTACACCTTC,NA,TRBV25-1,15,once,TRBJ1-2
CASSQMTGSGANVLTF,TGCGCCAGCAGCCAGATGACAGGCTCTGGGGCCAACGTCCTGACTTTC,NA,TRBV4-1,16,once,TRBJ2-6
CASSSQTGPNEKLFF,TGTGCCAGCAGCTCACAGACAGGTCCTAATGAAAAACTGTTTTTT,NA,TRBV7-2,15,NA,TRBJ1-4
CASPQSPLRGYTF,TGTGCCAGCCCCCAGAGCCCACTGCGGGGCTACACCTTC,NA,TRBV2,13,few,TRBJ1-2
CASSTQGAVGYTF,TGTGCCAGCAGCACCCAGGGTGCGGTTGGCTACACCTTC,NA,TRBV7-3,13,NA,TRBJ1-2
CAWSVFGGLPVAFF,TGTGCCTGGAGTGTTTTTGGGGGCCTCCCGGTAGCTTTCTTT,NA,TRBV30,14,NA,TRBJ1-1
CASSLGQGWPEAFF,TGTGCCAGCAGCTTAGGACAGGGGTGGCCTGAAGCTTTCTTT,TRBD1,TRBV7-9,14,NA,TRBJ1-1
CASSNGLAGFYNEQFF,TGTGCCAGCAGTAATGGACTAGCGGGATTCTACAATGAGCAGTTCTTC,TRBD2,TRBV28,16,NA,TRBJ2-1
CAISQRGRGTDTQYF,TGTGCCATCTCCCAAAGGGGCAGGGGCACAGATACGCAGTATTTT,NA,TRBV13,15,NA,TRBJ2-3
CASSPLAGHNEQFF,TGTGCCAGCAGCCCACTAGCGGGACACAATGAGCAGTTCTTC,TRBD2,TRBV27,14,NA,TRBJ2-1
CASSSGTGGPQPQHF,TGTGCCAGCAGCTCCGGAACAGGGGGTCCTCAGCCCCAGCATTTT,TRBD1,TRBV7-9,15,NA,TRBJ1-5
CASNTLPGQGGSSGANVLTF,TGTGCCAGTAACACACTGCCGGGACAGGGAGGCTCCTCTGGGGCCAACGTCCTGACTTTC,TRBD1,TRBV19,20,NA,TRBJ2-6
CASSPGGRPSGGYTF,TGTGCCAGCAGCCCCGGGGGACGGCCCTCTGGTGGCTACACCTTC,NA,TRBV27,15,few,TRBJ1-2
CATRGSGDYFNEQFF,TGTGCCACCAGAGGATCTGGGGACTATTTCAATGAGCAGTTCTTC,TRBD2,TRBV15,15,NA,TRBJ2-1
CASSLGGFDDYGYTF,TGTGCCAGCAGTTTAGGGGGCTTCGACGACTATGGCTACACCTTC,NA,TRBV28,15,NA,TRBJ1-2
CASSQDTGNSPLHF,TGCGCCAGCAGCCAGGACACAGGCAATTCACCCCTCCACTTT,NA,TRBV5-1,14,NA,TRBJ1-6
CASSIVPTMSSYNEQFF,TGTGCCAGTAGTATAGTCCCTACGATGAGCTCCTACAATGAGCAGTTCTTC,NA,TRBV19,17,NA,TRBJ2-1
CASSQTGTRNQPQHF,TGCGCCAGCAGCCAGACAGGGACGCGCAATCAGCCCCAGCATTTT,TRBD1,TRBV4-1,15,NA,TRBJ1-5
CASSLARGETQYF,TGCGCCAGCAGCTTGGCCAGGGGGGAGACCCAGTACTTC,TRBD1,TRBV5-1,13,NA,TRBJ2-5
CASSQVGTGNTEAFF,TGTGCCAGCAGCCAGGTAGGGACAGGGAACACTGAAGCTTTCTTT,TRBD1,TRBV3-1/TRBV3-2,15,NA,TRBJ1-1
CAAEGVNSGNTIYF,TGTGCCGCCGAGGGGGTCAACTCTGGAAACACCATATATTTT,NA,TRBV6-5,14,NA,TRBJ1-3
CASSPRLVGEAEAFF,TGTGCCAGCTCACCCAGGTTGGTAGGGGAGGCTGAAGCTTTCTTT,NA,TRBV18,15,NA,TRBJ1-1
CASRGQGYNSPLHF,TGTGCCAGCAGGGGACAGGGCTATAATTCACCCCTCCACTTT,TRBD1,TRBV28,14,once,TRBJ1-6
CASSLRAIAGGITDTQYF,TGTGCCAGCAGTTTACGGGCGATAGCGGGGGGGATCACAGATACGCAGTATTTT,TRBD2,TRBV27,18,NA,TRBJ2-3
CASSQGQGARRDTEAFF,TGCGCCAGCAGCCAGGGACAGGGGGCACGGAGGGACACTGAAGCTTTCTTT,TRBD1,TRBV4-1,17,once,TRBJ1-1
CASGTGSGTDTQYF,TGTGCCAGCGGGACAGGGTCTGGCACAGATACGCAGTATTTT,TRBD1,TRBV27,14,NA,TRBJ2-3
CASSRTGDNTIYF,TGTGCCAGCAGTCGGACAGGGGATAACACCATATATTTT,TRBD1,TRBV12-3/TRBV12-4,13,NA,TRBJ1-3